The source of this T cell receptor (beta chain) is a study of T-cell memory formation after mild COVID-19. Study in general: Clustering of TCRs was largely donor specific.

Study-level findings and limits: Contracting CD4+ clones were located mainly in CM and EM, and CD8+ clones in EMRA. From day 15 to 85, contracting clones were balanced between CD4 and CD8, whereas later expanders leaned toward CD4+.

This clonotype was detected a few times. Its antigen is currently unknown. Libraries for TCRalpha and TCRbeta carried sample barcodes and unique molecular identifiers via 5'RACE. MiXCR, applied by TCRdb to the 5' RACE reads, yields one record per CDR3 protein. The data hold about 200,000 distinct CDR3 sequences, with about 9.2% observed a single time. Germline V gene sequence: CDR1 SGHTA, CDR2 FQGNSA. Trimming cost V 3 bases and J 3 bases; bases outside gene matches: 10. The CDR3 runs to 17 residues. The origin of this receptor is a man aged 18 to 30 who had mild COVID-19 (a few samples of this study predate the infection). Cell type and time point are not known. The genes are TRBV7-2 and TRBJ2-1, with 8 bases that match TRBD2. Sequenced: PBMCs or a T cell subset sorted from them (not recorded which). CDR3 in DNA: TGTGCCAGCAGCTTTAGCGGGACTGACACTTTCTACAATGAGCAGTTCTTC. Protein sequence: CASSFSGTDTFYNEQFF.